This TCR beta chain originates from a study of blood T cell repertoires in COVID-19 (dated by TCRdb to 2018 to 2021). Turning to the overall study: The collaborator samples originated in the United States, Italy and Spain and spanned the acute and convalescent phases of COVID-19. The material from the prospective study consisted of cDNA or gDNA derived from T cells, B-cell-depleted T cells, or PBMCs. Sample metadata almost always included a de-identified subject ID, COVID-19 status, age in years and sex. The repertoires were made available in a free public database intended to serve as a resource for research on the immune response to SARS-CoV-2. Samples came from the ongoing ImmuneRACE study (first 160 participants) plus 1,254 subjects from 6 global collaborators. Subjects who had been exposed to COVID-19, were actively infected with it, or had recovered from it provided the deeply sampled blood TCRbeta repertoires that made up the dataset. Where available, HLA class I and class II types were taken from metadata supplied by the sample provider and were not determined by assay-based typing. The paper as a whole reports these results and caveats: The amount of clinical and demographic metadata varied by source and participant and was provided uncurated.

One collaborating source in Seattle enrolled patients while the patients were actively infected and followed the patients over time throughout the course of disease. Whole blood was collected in K2EDTA tubes by collaborating institutions according to the institutions' own protocols. For TCRbeta analysis, collaborator samples were shipped as frozen whole blood, as isolated PBMCs, or as DNA extracted from either sample type. Only one count was recorded for this clone. Which antigen it targets is not known. No base-level quality is on record; no much larger clone is a single base apart. Trimmed from V: 9 bases; trimmed from J: 5 bases; junction bases lacking a gene match: 0. Including the terminal cysteine and phenylalanine, the CDR3 comprises 12 residues. Of the read, only the CDR3 DNA is kept; its 36 bases are in frame from base 1. Reading the germline V gene gives CDR1 ENHRY and CDR2 SYGVKD. The immunoSEQ Assay, a bias-controlled multiplex PCR, was used to amplify TCRbeta CDR3 regions from genomic DNA. The study's own analysis went as follows. The number of nucleated cells in each sample was estimated by amplification of reference gene primers within the assay. To quantify the absolute abundance of each unique TCRbeta CDR3 rearrangement, sequence reads were collapsed and filtered. For each sample, productive Simpson clonality was calculated as the square root of Simpson's diversity index over productive rearrangements. The source is immuneACCESS, and TCRdb retained only in-frame sequences with V and J called. Part of the clones is not carried over; for the studies checked, unresolved V genes explain less than half of this, and the remainder is unexplained. For V, J and clone size, that table is used; D and trimming come from the DNA. The sample contains some 400,000 clones, 80% to 90% of them found a single time. The ten largest clonotypes hold 10% of the sample.

In this chain, TRBV10-3 is recombined with TRBJ2-1, and 11 bases in between align with TRBD2. This receptor was identified in a woman under 40 with COVID-19, enrolled during active disease. Sequencing was performed on peripheral blood. The sequenced DNA: TGTGCCATGGGACTAGCGGACAATGAGCAGTTCTTC. This encodes CAMGLADNEQFF.